These 32 T cell receptor beta chains originate from one sample sequenced in a study of blood T cell repertoires in COVID-19. Some clones are missing from TCRdb's copy, which holds only in-frame ones; the method was immunoSEQ multiplex PCR. Of about 240,000 clones in the sample, approximately 90% were seen once. Sequencing input: peripheral blood. Receptors were obtained from a man aged 60-69 years who had recovered from COVID-19.

The genes are TRBV18 and TRBJ2-1; 13 positions agree with TRBD2. The ends lost 4 bases at V and 3 bases at J; junction bases unmatched: 3. The germline CDR1 and CDR2 sequences are KGHSH and LQKENI. This CDR3 region has 16 residues. The CDR3 DNA sequence: TGTGCCAGCTCACTTCGACTAGCGGGGGGCTACAATGAGCAGTTCTTC. Amino acid sequence: CASSLRLAGGYNEQFF.

The V and J genes are TRBV3-1 (or the pseudogene TRBV3-2) and TRBJ2-2, with D possibly being TRBD1 (5 bases). Germline V gene data show CDR1 as LGHDT and CDR2 as YNNKEL (reference sequence). The V and J ends lost 7 bases and 5 bases respectively, with 17 bases between them. The CDR3 spans 15 residues. The CDR3 sequence: CASTTLRTRTGELFF. As DNA, the CDR3 is TGTGCCAGCACCACACTACGGACAAGAACCGGGGAGCTGTTTTTT.

The chain is built from TRBV6-5 and TRBJ2-7; 8 positions agree with TRBD1. The CDR3 is 14 amino acids. Per the germline V gene, CDR1 is MNHEY and CDR2 is SVGAGI. V dropped 7 bases and J dropped 7; count of bases not matched to a gene: 12. CDR3 nucleotide sequence: TGTGCCAGCAACCCTAGGACAGGGTCGGGAGAGCAGTACGTC. This gives the protein CASNPRTGSGEQYV.

The table lists this clone with a few counts. The rearrangement links TRBV2 to TRBJ2-7; D may be TRBD1 (6 bases). V lost 4 bases, J lost 3 bases, and 13 bases lay in between. This CDR3 is 14 amino acids long. Looked up from germline, CDR1 is SNHLY and CDR2 is FYNNEI. As DNA, the CDR3 is TGTGCCAGCAGTGTGCAACAGGGCAACTACGAGCAGTACTTC. It specifies CASSVQQGNYEQYF.

The table lists this clone with a count of one. This chain uses TRBV6-5 with TRBJ1-1; no clear D. The CDR3 spans 15 residues. Per germline, CDR1 MNHEY and CDR2 SVGAGI. V was pared by 6 bases and J by 4 bases, with 18 bases between. CDR3 residues: CASSAERAVGTEAFF. CDR3 DNA sequence: TGTGCCAGCAGCGCCGAGAGGGCCGTAGGCACTGAAGCTTTCTTT.

The rearrangement joins TRBV18 to TRBJ1-1, with 8 nucleotides matching TRBD1. Germline lookup yields CDR1 KGHSH and CDR2 LQKENI. V was clipped by 3 bases and J by 1 base; unmatched bases: 1. The CDR3 runs to 14 residues. CDR3 protein: CASSPGQGNTEAFF. CDR3 bases: TGTGCCAGCTCACCCGGACAGGGGAACACTGAAGCTTTCTTT.

The chain uses TRBV9 and TRBJ2-3, with 8 bases identical to TRBD2. After removal of 6 bases from V and 6 bases from J, the junction contained 3 bases not matched to a gene. Germline assignment: CDR1 SGDLS and CDR2 YYNGEE. The CDR3 is made up of 12 amino acids. The CDR3: CASTRGGDTQYF. The CDR3 DNA is TGTGCCAGCACCCGCGGGGGGGATACGCAGTATTTT.

The chain couples TRBV28 to TRBJ1-2, with D perhaps TRBD1 (5 bases). The V and J ends lost 1 base and 1 base respectively, with 13 bases between them. This CDR3 is 16 amino acids long. Germline values: CDR1 MDHEN, CDR2 SYDVKM. The CDR3 region is CASSLSETGVNYGYTF. The CDR3 nucleotides read TGTGCCAGCAGTTTATCAGAGACGGGGGTTAACTATGGCTACACCTTC.

This clone was seen many times. The chain employs TRBV7-2 and TRBJ2-7, with a tentative D call TRBD1 (6 bases). Germline V gives CDR1 SGHTA, CDR2 FQGNSA. Trimming cost V 1 base and J 2 bases, with 9 bases left between them. The CDR3 consists of 14 residues. The CDR3 sequence: CASSLGQEPYEQYF. Written as DNA, the CDR3 is TGTGCCAGCAGCTTAGGACAGGAACCCTACGAGCAGTACTTC.

V and J are TRBV7-9 and TRBJ2-5; 8 nucleotides align to TRBD2. V gave up 5 bases and J gave up 2 bases; unmatched junction bases: 4. Per the germline V gene, CDR1 is SEHNR and CDR2 is FQNEAQ (reference sequence). The CDR3 totals 14 residues. CDR3 in DNA: TGTGCCAGCAGCCCTAGCGGGCGACAAGAGACCCAGTACTTC. Translating it yields CASSPSGRQETQYF.

This sequence joins TRBV11-2 and TRBJ2-1; 7 bases line up with TRBD2. This CDR3 spans 16 amino acids. The V gene's germline CDR1 is SGHAT and CDR2 FQNNGV. V shed 5 bases, J shed 9 bases, and the junction held 16 bases outside the gene matches. CDR3 protein: CASSPGPSAGFLEQFF. CDR3 sequence (DNA): TGTGCCAGCAGCCCAGGCCCGTCAGCGGGGTTTCTTGAGCAGTTCTTC. The whole variable domain, filled in from reference TRBV11-2 and TRBJ2-1, reads EAGVAQSPRYKIIEKRQSVAFWCNPISGHATLYWYQQILGQGPKLLIQFQNNGVVDDSQLPKDRFSAERLKGVDSTLKIQPAKLEDSAVYLCASSPGPSAGFLEQFFGPGTRLTVL.

The genes are TRBV10-3 and TRBJ2-5; 8 nucleotides match TRBD1. The CDR3 contains 15 residues. Germline values: CDR1 ENHRY, CDR2 SYGVKD. Germline trimming cut 5 bases from V and 2 bases from J; bases unmatched to any gene: 7. The CDR3 DNA reads as TGTGCCATCAGTCAGGGGGCCAATGCTCAAGAGACCCAGTACTTC. Protein sequence: CAISQGANAQETQYF.

The rearrangement uses TRBV30 and TRBJ1-2, with TRBD1 identical over 8 bases. The length of the CDR3 is 12 residues. CDR1 and CDR2 (germline): GTSNPN, SVGIG (reference sequence). V shed 4 bases, J shed 7 bases, and the junction held 5 bases outside the gene matches. CDR3 protein: CAWTGGAGGYTF. The DNA for the CDR3 is TGTGCCTGGACAGGGGGCGCGGGTGGCTACACCTTC.

This chain joins TRBV6-5 and TRBJ1-2, with D perhaps TRBD1 (6 bases). Germline values: CDR1 MNHEY, CDR2 SVGAGI. The ends were cut back, 4 bases at V and 8 bases at J, with 14 bases in the middle. The CDR3 spans 13 residues. CDR3 nucleotides: TGTGCCAGCAGTTCAACCGGGACAACGGGCTACACCTTC. Amino acid sequence: CASSSTGTTGYTF.

The chain recombines TRBV11-2 with TRBJ2-1; 12 nucleotides line up with TRBD2. The junction had 7 bases not matched to a gene; V was cut back by 2 bases and J by 2 bases. The CDR3 is 18 amino acids. The V gene's germline CDR1 is SGHAT and CDR2 FQNNGV. The CDR3 DNA sequence: TGTGCCAGCAGCTTAACTAGCGGGGGGCCCCCCGCCTACAATGAGCAGTTCTTC. It encodes CASSLTSGGPPAYNEQFF.

This rearrangement joins TRBV6-1 to TRBJ1-2; D ambiguous. Trimming left V 2 bases short and J 2 bases short, with 9 bases between. Germline values: CDR1 MNHNS, CDR2 SASEGT. This CDR3 has 14 residues. The CDR3 reads CASSESGRNYGYTF. CDR3 in DNA: TGTGCCAGCAGTGAAAGTGGCAGGAACTATGGCTACACCTTC.

This sequence joins TRBV3-1 (or the pseudogene TRBV3-2) and TRBJ2-5; 8 positions match TRBD2. V gave up 1 base and J gave up 7 bases; unmatched junction bases: 5. This CDR3 region has 14 residues. Per the germline V gene, CDR1 is LGHDT and CDR2 is YNNKEL (reference sequence). CDR3 in DNA: TGTGCCAGCAGCCAAGCGGGCGGGGGGAGGACCCAGTACTTC. Translated, it gives CASSQAGGGRTQYF.

This chain uses TRBV25-1 with TRBJ1-2, with D possibly TRBD1 on 5 matching bases. CDR1 MGHDK and CDR2 SYGVNS come from the germline V gene. Trimming pared 1 base from V and 7 bases from J, leaving 13 bases between. The CDR3 consists of 14 residues. Here the CDR3 reads CASSEFQGRSGYTF. CDR3 bases: TGTGCCAGCAGTGAATTCCAGGGTAGGAGTGGCTACACCTTC.

The rearrangement joins TRBV6-5 to TRBJ1-4; TRBD1 matches at 10 bases. CDR3 length: 15 amino acids. CDR1 and CDR2 (germline): MNHEY, SVGAGI. With V trimmed by 5 bases and J by 3 bases, 3 bases remained unmatched. The CDR3 region has the DNA TGTGCCAGCAGTATCGGACAGGGGGCTAATGAAAAACTGTTTTTT. It encodes CASSIGQGANEKLFF.

The chain is built from TRBV7-6 and TRBJ2-7; 7 bases line up with TRBD2. The ends lost 2 bases at V and 5 bases at J; junction bases unmatched: 3. Germline V lookup: CDR1 SGHVS, CDR2 FNYEAQ. This CDR3 spans 13 amino acids. The CDR3 reads CASSLWGGDEQYF. CDR3 nucleotide sequence: TGTGCCAGCAGCTTATGGGGGGGGGACGAGCAGTACTTC.

The J gene is TRBJ2-1, the V gene TRBV2; 8 bases map to TRBD2. Losses at the gene ends were 5 bases for V and 3 bases for J; bases not matched to a gene: 9. The germline V gene encodes CDR1 SNHLY and CDR2 FYNNEI. This CDR3 contains 16 residues. The CDR3 region has the DNA TGTGCCAGCAGTCGCGCCGGGACTAGTAGCTACAATGAGCAGTTCTTC. It encodes CASSRAGTSSYNEQFF.

The chain is built from TRBV9 and TRBJ2-2; D ambiguous. Per germline, CDR1 SGDLS and CDR2 YYNGEE. The CDR3 consists of 13 residues. V lost 5 bases, J lost 5 bases, and 10 bases lay in between. For the CDR3, the DNA is TGTGCCAGCAGTGCGGAACCTACCGGGGAGCTGTTTTTT. Translation gives CASSAEPTGELFF.

The rearrangement links TRBV19 to TRBJ1-4; D is perhaps TRBD1 (6 bases). This CDR3 region has 14 residues. V was cut by 5 bases and J by 7 bases, with 14 bases left in between. CDR1 is LNHDA, CDR2 SQIVND, per germline (reference sequence). The CDR3 region is CASSYRGGAEKLFF. The CDR3 DNA reads TGTGCCAGTAGTTATCGAGGGGGAGCTGAAAAACTGTTTTTT.

The V and J genes are TRBV12-5 and TRBJ1-5, with D perhaps TRBD1 (6 bases). Germline V gene sequence: CDR1 LGHNT, CDR2 FRNRAP. This CDR3 contains 16 residues. Trimming pared 0 bases from V and 5 bases from J, leaving 14 bases between. The CDR3 loop is CASGLVLGGRDQPQHF. CDR3 DNA: TGTGCTAGTGGTTTGGTACTAGGGGGAAGGGATCAGCCCCAGCATTTT.

V and J are TRBV5-1 and TRBJ2-3; possible D gene TRBD2, 6 bases. The CDR3 sequence is 15 residues long. V was cut by 7 bases and J by 7 bases, with 22 bases left in between. CDR1 is SGHRS, CDR2 YFSETQ, per germline. CDR3 in amino acids: CASELRAGSTNTQYF. The CDR3 DNA reads TGCGCCAGCGAGTTAAGGGCGGGGAGTACGAATACGCAGTATTTT.

CDR3 protein: CATSAAGQGKHEQYV. The CDR3 DNA is TGTGCCACCAGTGCCGCGGGACAGGGTAAGCACGAGCAGTACGTC. This chain joins TRBV24-1 and TRBJ2-7, with 9 bases aligning to TRBD1. This CDR3 is built from 15 residues. The V gene's germline CDR1 is KGHDR and CDR2 SFDVKD. Trimming at V came to 5 bases and at J to 5 bases, leaving 9 bases not matched to a gene.

The gene calls are TRBV13 and TRBJ2-7; no clear D gene. The germline V gene encodes CDR1 PRHDT and CDR2 FYEKMQ (reference sequence). Trimming stripped 0 bases from V and 1 base from J, with 4 bases between. This CDR3 contains 13 residues. CDR3 sequence: CASSLGRSYEQYF. CDR3 in DNA: TGTGCCAGCAGCTTAGGCCGGTCCTACGAGCAGTACTTC.

The chain employs TRBV18 and TRBJ1-5, with D perhaps matching TRBD1 (5 bases). Looked up from germline, CDR1 is KGHSH and CDR2 is LQKENI. V was trimmed by 3 bases and J by 6 bases, leaving 21 bases between them. This CDR3 is built from 17 residues. The CDR3 protein is CASSPVGLTGSGQPQHF. The CDR3, as DNA: TGTGCCAGCTCACCGGTGGGGCTTACAGGTTCGGGTCAGCCCCAGCATTTT. The full variable domain, rest sourced from reference TRBV18 and TRBJ1-5, is NAGVMQNPRHLVRRRGQEARLRCSPMKGHSHVYWYRQLPEEGLKFMVYLQKENIIDESGMPKERFSAEFPKEGPSILRIQQVVRGDSAAYFCASSPVGLTGSGQPQHFGDGTRLSIL.

The chain recombines TRBV10-1 with TRBJ2-3; a weak D match, TRBD2 (6 bases). The CDR3 is made up of 14 amino acids. CDR1 and CDR2 from the germline V gene are WNHNN and SYGVQD (reference sequence). The V gene lost 3 bases and the J gene lost 5 bases, with 12 bases spanning the gap. The CDR3 DNA reads as TGCGCCAGCAGTGATACCCTCGGGGGAGATACGCAGTATTTT. Its protein product is CASSDTLGGDTQYF.

This clone was observed a single time. The chain combines TRBV27 with TRBJ1-2; weak D call: TRBD1 (6 bases). Germline CDR1 is MNHEY and CDR2 is SMNVEV (reference sequence). Trimming pared 6 bases from V and 4 bases from J, leaving 18 bases between. The CDR3 covers 15 residues. The CDR3 is CASRRVQGRSYGYTF. The CDR3 region has the DNA TGTGCCAGCAGGCGAGTTCAGGGGCGATCCTATGGCTACACCTTC.

On this clone: Mismatch with germline at one junction end may stem from a read error. The chain recombines TRBV3-1 (or the pseudogene TRBV3-2) with TRBJ2-3, with 8 nucleotides matching TRBD2. CDR1 and CDR2 (germline): LGHDT, YNNKEL (reference sequence). CDR3 length: 12 amino acids. CDR3 in DNA: TGTGCCAGCAGCCAAGGGCGGGGGGCCTGGAACTTT. Its translation is CASSQGRGAWNF.

The rearrangement joins TRBV3-1 (or the pseudogene TRBV3-2) to TRBJ1-2, with unresolved D. CDR3 size: 11 residues. Germline CDR1 reads LGHDT; CDR2 reads YNNKEL (reference sequence). V was clipped by 4 bases and J by 8 bases, with 8 bases between them. The CDR3 here is CASSLSGGYTF. Written as DNA, the CDR3 is TGTGCCAGCAGCCTTTCCGGGGGCTACACCTTC.